This T cell receptor (beta chain) appears in the sequencing data of a study of blood T cell repertoires in COVID-19 (TCRdb year 2020). For the study in its entirety: Collaborator samples came from the United States, Italy and Spain and covered acute and convalescent phases of COVID-19. The material from the prospective study consisted of cDNA or gDNA derived from T cells, B-cell-depleted T cells, or PBMCs. Deeply sampled blood TCRbeta repertoires from subjects exposed to, actively infected with, or recovered from COVID-19 were included in the dataset. The repertoires were released in a freely available public database meant as a resource for research on the immune response to SARS-CoV-2. The samples were drawn from two sources: the first 160 participants of the ongoing ImmuneRACE study, and about 1,300 subjects contributed by 6 global collaborators. The sample metadata nearly always contained a de-identified subject ID, COVID-19 status, age in years and sex. Where available, HLA class I and class II types were taken from metadata supplied by the sample provider and were not determined by assay-based typing. Overall results and qualifications from the work: How much clinical and demographic metadata was included differed by source and by participant, and the metadata was provided uncurated.

The collaborating institutions used their own protocols to collect whole blood in K2EDTA tubes. For TCRbeta analysis, collaborators shipped samples as frozen whole blood, isolated PBMCs, or DNA extracted from either of those sample types. TCRbeta CDR3 regions were amplified from genomic DNA using the immunoSEQ Assay, a bias-controlled multiplex PCR. The study's own analysis went as follows. Within the assay, amplification of reference gene primers was used to estimate how many nucleated cells each sample contained. To quantify the absolute abundance of each unique TCRbeta CDR3 rearrangement, sequence reads were collapsed and filtered. For each sample, productive Simpson clonality was calculated by taking the square root of Simpson's diversity index across productive rearrangements. Held by TCRdb, this immuneACCESS table contains in-frame sequences only and omits some clones. Under half of the omission traces to an unresolved V gene where checked; the cause of the rest is unknown. The V and J calls and clone size come from that table; D and trimming were worked out from the DNA. The table for this sample lists roughly 200,000 clones; 75% to 90% of them were counted only once. In total, the top ten clones hold just under 8.5% of the sample.

Taken from the germline V gene (reference sequence), the CDR1 and CDR2 loops are GTSNPN and SVGIG. Between the V and J ends, shortened by 2 bases and 0 bases respectively, the junction contains 16 bases. The CDR3 holds 16 amino acids from the cysteine to the phenylalanine. Only the CDR3 portion is preserved as DNA: 48 bases, with reading frame beginning at the first base. Of note for this clone: Its recognized antigen is unknown. Per-base qualities were not stored, and no clone one base away is much larger.

The chain is assembled from TRBV30 and TRBJ1-1; the D gene is perhaps TRBD1, from 6 matching bases. The source material was peripheral blood. The source of this sequence is an older woman with acute or convalescent COVID-19. This receptor carries the CDR3 CAWSTGTGFMNTEAFF. The DNA reads as follows: TGTGCCTGGAGTACCGGAACAGGGTTCATGAACACTGAAGCTTTCTTT.